The 12 T cell receptor beta chains reported below all come from one sample, sequenced in a study of T cell changes during pregnancy in multiple sclerosis. Produced via immunoSEQ multiplex PCR; TCRdb's table is partial and in-frame only. This sample has 50,000 to 55,000 clones, with roughly 91% found just once. Sequencing was performed on CD4+ T cells from peripheral blood mononuclear cells, taken in the third trimester of pregnancy. The receptors originated from a female donor with multiple sclerosis, enrolled in a pregnancy study.

This sequence joins TRBV18 and TRBJ2-1, with 11 nucleotides matching TRBD1. Germline V gives CDR1 KGHSH, CDR2 LQKENI. The V gene end was trimmed by 5 bases and the J gene end by 4 bases; junction bases not matched to a gene: 4. The CDR3 has 15 residues. In DNA form, the CDR3 reads TGTGCCAGCTCATCCGGGACAGGGGGTTACAATGAGCAGTTCTTC. It is translated as CASSSGTGGYNEQFF.

A note on this clone: At one end, the junction sequence differs from germline, possibly due to a read error. The genes are TRBV5-1 and TRBJ1-6; D not resolved. Germline CDR1 reads SGHRS; CDR2 reads YFSETQ. This CDR3 is built from 15 residues. The CDR3 region has the DNA TGCGCCAGCAGCTTGGATGGCAGAAGTAATTCACCCCCCCACTTT. It encodes CASSLDGRSNSPPHF.

This rearrangement joins TRBV25-1 to TRBJ2-7; 8 bases line up with TRBD1. This CDR3 contains 15 residues. Per the germline V gene, CDR1 is MGHDK and CDR2 is SYGVNS. Trimming took 4 bases from V and 2 from J; bases not matched to a gene: 7. This CDR3 reads CASSARGQGPYEQYF. CDR3 DNA sequence: TGTGCCAGCAGTGCCAGAGGACAGGGACCCTACGAGCAGTACTTC.

The V and J genes are TRBV7-2 and TRBJ1-1, with a weak D call TRBD1 (6 bases). V shed 5 bases and J shed 2 bases, with 15 bases lying between them. The CDR3 has 15 residues. The germline CDR1 and CDR2 sequences are SGHTA and FQGNSA. The CDR3 sequence is CASSRGATRNTEAFF. The CDR3 DNA reads as TGTGCCAGCAGCCGGGGGGCGACTAGAAACACTGAAGCTTTCTTT. The whole variable domain, filled in from reference TRBV7-2 and TRBJ1-1, reads GAGVSQSPSNKVTEKGKDVELRCDPISGHTALYWYRQSLGQGLEFLIYFQGNSAPDKSGLPSDRFSAERTGGSVSTLTIQRTQQEDSAVYLCASSRGATRNTEAFFGQGTRLTVV.

The gene calls are TRBV9 and TRBJ2-1; 8 bases agree with TRBD2. CDR1 is SGDLS, CDR2 YYNGEE, per germline. Germline trimming cut 0 bases from V and 6 bases from J; bases unmatched to any gene: 8. The CDR3 covers 16 residues. CDR3 amino acids: CASSVVSRGVPNEQFF. The CDR3 DNA reads as TGTGCCAGCAGCGTAGTCTCGCGGGGGGTCCCCAATGAGCAGTTCTTC.

The CDR3 loop reads CASSQQGQLGYGYTF. In nucleotides, the CDR3 is TGTGCCAGCAGCCAACAGGGACAGCTAGGCTATGGCTACACCTTC. The rearrangement uses TRBV7-2 and TRBJ1-2; 7 bases align to TRBD1. V lost 5 bases, J lost 4 bases, and 10 bases stayed unmatched. The CDR3 is 15 amino acids. The germline V gene has CDR1 SGHTA and CDR2 FQGNSA. The entire variable domain, with the rest obtained from reference TRBV7-2 and TRBJ1-2, is as follows: GAGVSQSPSNKVTEKGKDVELRCDPISGHTALYWYRQSLGQGLEFLIYFQGNSAPDKSGLPSDRFSAERTGGSVSTLTIQRTQQEDSAVYLCASSQQGQLGYGYTFGSGTRLTVV.

The rearrangement uses TRBV27 and TRBJ2-2, with TRBD2 identical over 8 bases. The ends lost 0 bases at V and 4 bases at J; junction bases unmatched: 13. The CDR3 loop spans 19 amino acids. The germline CDR1 and CDR2 sequences are MNHEY and SMNVEV (reference sequence). The CDR3 here is CASSLSFGEAGEITGELFF. The CDR3 bases are TGTGCCAGCAGTTTATCGTTCGGGGAAGCGGGGGAGATCACCGGGGAGCTGTTTTTT.

This clone was detected only a few times. CDR3 DNA sequence: TGCGCCAGCAGCCCCACAGAGCGGGGGAGCACAGATACGCAGTATTTT. Translation gives CASSPTERGSTDTQYF. The V and J genes are TRBV4-1 and TRBJ2-3; 8 bases are shared with TRBD2. The CDR3 runs to 16 residues. J lost 0 bases, V lost 4 bases, and 6 bases had no gene match. From germline, CDR1 is MGHRA and CDR2 YSYEKL.

The chain employs TRBV7-2 and TRBJ2-4, with TRBD1 identical over 7 bases. Germline CDR1 is SGHTA and CDR2 is FQGNSA. This CDR3 region has 13 residues. The V segment lost 5 bases and the J segment 6 bases; nucleotides outside the gene matches: 4. DNA for the CDR3: TGTGCCAGCAGCATAGGACAGGCAAACATTCAGTACTTC. Encoded protein: CASSIGQANIQYF.

The chain recombines TRBV11-2 with TRBJ1-6, with a weak D call TRBD1 (5 bases). The V end lost 1 base, the J end lost 0 bases, and 10 bases lay between the germline ends. This CDR3 is 17 amino acids long. The germline V gene encodes CDR1 SGHAT and CDR2 FQNNGV. The CDR3, as DNA: TGTGCCAGCAGCTTAGGGGCAGGGAACTCCTATAATTCACCCCTCCACTTT. This gives the protein CASSLGAGNSYNSPLHF.

This chain uses TRBV2 with TRBJ2-6, with D unresolved. The CDR3 is 12 amino acids. Germline V lookup: CDR1 SNHLY, CDR2 FYNNEI. The V end was cut by 8 bases, the J end by 3 bases, with 5 bases between. The CDR3 region is CASFGGANVLTF. CDR3 sequence (DNA): TGTGCCAGCTTCGGTGGGGCCAACGTCCTGACTTTC.

The chain recombines TRBV5-5 with TRBJ2-3, with 9 bases that match TRBD2. The junction had 2 bases not matched to a gene; V was cut back by 2 bases and J by 4 bases. Germline assignment: CDR1 SGHKS and CDR2 YYEKEE (reference sequence). The CDR3 is 14 residues long. Here the CDR3 reads CASSFGGGADTQYF. The CDR3 DNA is TGTGCCAGCAGCTTCGGCGGGGGGGCAGATACGCAGTATTTT.